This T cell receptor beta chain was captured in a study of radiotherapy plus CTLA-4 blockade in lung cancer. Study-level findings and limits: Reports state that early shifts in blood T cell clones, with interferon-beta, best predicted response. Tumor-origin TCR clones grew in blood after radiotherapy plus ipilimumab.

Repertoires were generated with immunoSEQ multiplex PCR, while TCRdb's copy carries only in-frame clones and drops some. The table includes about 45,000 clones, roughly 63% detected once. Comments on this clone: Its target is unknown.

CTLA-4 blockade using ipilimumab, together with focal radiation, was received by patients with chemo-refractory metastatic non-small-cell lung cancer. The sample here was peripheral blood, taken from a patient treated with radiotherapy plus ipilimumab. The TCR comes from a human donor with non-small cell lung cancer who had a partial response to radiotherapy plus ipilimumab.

Here the CDR3 reads CASGLEGGPTDTQYF. In nucleotides, the CDR3 is TGTGCTAGTGGTTTGGAGGGGGGGCCCACAGATACGCAGTATTTT. The J gene is TRBJ2-3, the V gene TRBV12-5; D is possibly TRBD2 (7 bases). Germline V lookup: CDR1 LGHNT, CDR2 FRNRAP. V shed 1 base and J shed 2 bases, with 10 bases lying between them. This CDR3 is 15 amino acids long.